The TCR beta chain described here comes from a study of blood T cells in healthy people across ages. This CDR3 is 11 amino acids long. Germline V gene sequence: CDR1 SGHTA, CDR2 FQGNSA. The J segment lost 8 bases and the V segment lost 6 bases, leaving 2 bases of the junction unmatched. This clonotype was seen a single time. Its antigen is unknown. Each donor was a healthy Caucasian individual from Russia, aged about 6 to 100. A minimum of 7 million PBMCs was isolated per sample. Study-wide results and limits: As age increased, TCR beta diversity per million T cells fell in a roughly linear fashion. Naive CD4+ cells and diversity were both higher in long-lived donors than in aged donors.

The use of a sample-barcoded 5' primer and a J-beta primer mix characterized a second PCR of about 6 to 12 cycles. TCRdb re-called the 5' RACE reads through MiXCR, storing one row per CDR3 protein. The table records around 600,000 distinct CDR3 sequences, roughly 48% of them present only once. The J gene is TRBJ2-3, the V gene TRBV7-2, with 7 bases matching TRBD1. Sequencing was done on a sample of blood. The sequence derives from a man older than 75 in good health. CDR3 residues: CASRGGPTQYF. Written as DNA, the CDR3 is TGTGCCAGCAGAGGGGGCCCTACGCAGTATTTT.